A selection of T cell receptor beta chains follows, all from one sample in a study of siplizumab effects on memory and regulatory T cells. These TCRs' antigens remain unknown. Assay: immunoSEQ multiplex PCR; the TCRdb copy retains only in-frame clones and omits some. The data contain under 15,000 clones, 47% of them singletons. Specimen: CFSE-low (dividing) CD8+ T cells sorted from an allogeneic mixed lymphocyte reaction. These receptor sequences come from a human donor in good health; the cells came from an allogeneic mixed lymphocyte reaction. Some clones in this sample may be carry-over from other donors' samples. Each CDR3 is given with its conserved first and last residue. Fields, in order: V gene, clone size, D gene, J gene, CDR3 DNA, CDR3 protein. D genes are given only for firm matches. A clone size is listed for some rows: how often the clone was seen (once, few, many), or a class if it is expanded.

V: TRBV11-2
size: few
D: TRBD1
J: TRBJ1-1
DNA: TGTGCCAGCAGCGAACAGGGAACAAGGGGGCTTCCTGAAGCTTTCTTT
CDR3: CASSEQGTRGLPEAFF

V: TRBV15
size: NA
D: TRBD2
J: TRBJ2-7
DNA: TGTGCCACCAGTGAAGGACGGGGACTAGCGTACGAGCAGTACTTC
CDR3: CATSEGRGLAYEQYF

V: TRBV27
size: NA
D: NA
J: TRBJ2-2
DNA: TGTGCCAGCAGCCACATCCCAGAGACCGGGGAGCTGTTTTTT
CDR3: CASSHIPETGELFF

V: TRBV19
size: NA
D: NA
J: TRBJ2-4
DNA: TGTGCCAGTAGCCTATATTTGGACAGCTTAGCCAAAAACATTCAGTACTTC
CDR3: CASSLYLDSLAKNIQYF

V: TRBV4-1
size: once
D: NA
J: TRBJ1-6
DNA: TGCGCCAGCGGAAACAGGGCGCCTAATTCACCCCTCCACTTT
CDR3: CASGNRAPNSPLHF

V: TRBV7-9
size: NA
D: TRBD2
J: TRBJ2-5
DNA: TGTGCCAGCAGCCACCGGGAGGAAGAGACCCAGTACTTC
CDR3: CASSHREEETQYF

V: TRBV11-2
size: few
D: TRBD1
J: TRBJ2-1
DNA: TGTGCCAGCAGCGCCACGGGACAGGGGTTCTATGAGCAGTTCTTC
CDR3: CASSATGQGFYEQFF

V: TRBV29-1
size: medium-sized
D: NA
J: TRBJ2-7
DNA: TGCAGCGTTTTGATGACGGACTTCTACGAGCAGTACTTC
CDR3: CSVLMTDFYEQYF

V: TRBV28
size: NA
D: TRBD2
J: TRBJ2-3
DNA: TGTGCCAGCAGTTTCGGGACTAGCGGGAGAGGCGGAGATACGCAGTATTTT
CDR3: CASSFGTSGRGGDTQYF

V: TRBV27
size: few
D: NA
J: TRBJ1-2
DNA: TGTGCCAGCAGTCTAGGAGGGGGATGGGGCTACACCTTC
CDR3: CASSLGGGWGYTF

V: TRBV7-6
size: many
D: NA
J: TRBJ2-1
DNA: TGTGCCAGCAGCTTTTATACGGATTCCTCAGCCGAGCAGTTCTTC
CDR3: CASSFYTDSSAEQFF

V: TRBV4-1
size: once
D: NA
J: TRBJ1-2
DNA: TGCGCCAGCAGCGAAGAGGTGGTCTCACGGCCCTATGGCTACACCTTC
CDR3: CASSEEVVSRPYGYTF

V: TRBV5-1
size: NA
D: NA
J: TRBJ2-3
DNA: TGCGCCAGCAGCTTGGACTTTCTGGCGGGAAATCCAGATACGCAGTATTTT
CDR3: CASSLDFLAGNPDTQYF

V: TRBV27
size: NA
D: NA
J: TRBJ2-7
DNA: TGTGCCAGCAGTTTCGCCAGGGGACCTTACGAGCAGTACTTC
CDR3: CASSFARGPYEQYF

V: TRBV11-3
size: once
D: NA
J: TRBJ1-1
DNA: TGTGCCAGCAGCCTGGGGGCTGTCACTGAAGCTTTCTTT
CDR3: CASSLGAVTEAFF

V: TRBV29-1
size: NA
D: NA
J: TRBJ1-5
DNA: TGCAGCGTTACAGACGCAGGCGCAGGCGGAGCCCAGCATTTT
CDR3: CSVTDAGAGGAQHF

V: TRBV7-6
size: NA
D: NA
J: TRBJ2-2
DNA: TGTGCCAGCAGCTTCACGGGGAACGGGGAGCTGTTTTTT
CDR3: CASSFTGNGELFF

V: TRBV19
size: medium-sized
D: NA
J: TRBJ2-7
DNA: TGTGCCAGTAGTATGGGCAGGGGTGACTACGAGCAGTACTTC
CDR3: CASSMGRGDYEQYF

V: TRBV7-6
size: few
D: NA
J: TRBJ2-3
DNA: TGTGCCAGCAGCTTAGGCCCGGGGATAGATACGCAGTATTTT
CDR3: CASSLGPGIDTQYF

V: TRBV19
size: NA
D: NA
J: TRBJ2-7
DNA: TGTGCCAGTAGTATTTCGGGGTGGCAAAACGATTACGAGCAGTACTTC
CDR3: CASSISGWQNDYEQYF

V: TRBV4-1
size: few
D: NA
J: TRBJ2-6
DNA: TGCGCCAGCAGCCAGGGGCGCGGGGCCAACGTCCTGACTTTC
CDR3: CASSQGRGANVLTF

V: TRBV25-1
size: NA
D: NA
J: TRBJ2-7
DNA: TGTGCCAGCAGTGAATCTGTGCGCTCCTACGAGCAGTACTTC
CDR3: CASSESVRSYEQYF

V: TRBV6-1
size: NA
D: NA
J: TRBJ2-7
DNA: TGTGCCAGCAATTGGAAGGGCAACGAGCAGTACTTC
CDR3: CASNWKGNEQYF

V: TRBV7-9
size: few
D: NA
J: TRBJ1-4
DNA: TGTGCCAGCAGCCTAGGTGACAACCCGTTTAATGAAAAACTGTTTTTT
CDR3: CASSLGDNPFNEKLFF

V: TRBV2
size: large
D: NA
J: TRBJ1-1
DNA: TGTGCCAGCAGTGAATATTTGGGGTATGGTTTCCCGAACACTGAAGCTTTCTTT
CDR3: CASSEYLGYGFPNTEAFF

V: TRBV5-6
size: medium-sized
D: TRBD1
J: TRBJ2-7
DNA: TGTGCCAGCAGGGTATTGAGAAGGACAGGGGCCTACGAGCAGTACTTC
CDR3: CASRVLRRTGAYEQYF

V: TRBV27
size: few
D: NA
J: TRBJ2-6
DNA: TGTGCCAGCAGTTTCGGAGCTGGGGCCAACGTCCTGACTTTC
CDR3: CASSFGAGANVLTF

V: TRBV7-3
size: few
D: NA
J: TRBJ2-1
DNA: TGTGCCAGCAGCTTGGGCGGGAACTACAATGAGCAGTTCTTC
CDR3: CASSLGGNYNEQFF

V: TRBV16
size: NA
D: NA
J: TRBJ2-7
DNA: TGTGCCAGCAGCCCGACCGCAACTTCTTCCTACGAGCAGTACTTC
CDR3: CASSPTATSSYEQYF

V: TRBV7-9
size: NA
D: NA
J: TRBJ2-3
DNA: TGTGCCAGCAGCTCCCGGGGGGGCGGGACAGCAGATACGCAGTATTTT
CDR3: CASSSRGGGTADTQYF

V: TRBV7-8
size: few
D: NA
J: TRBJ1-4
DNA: TGTGCCAGCAGCCAGACAGTGGGGGGTGAAAAACTGTTTTTT
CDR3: CASSQTVGGEKLFF

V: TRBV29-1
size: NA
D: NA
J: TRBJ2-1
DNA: TGCAGCGTTGAACGTGGCGCTGAGCAGTTCTTC
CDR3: CSVERGAEQFF

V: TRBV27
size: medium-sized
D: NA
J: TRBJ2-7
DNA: TGTGCCAGCAGTTTATACCCTAGCGTCAGGACGTCCCACGAGCAGTACTTC
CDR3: CASSLYPSVRTSHEQYF

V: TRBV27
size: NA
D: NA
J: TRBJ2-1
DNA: TGTGCCAGCAGTTCTCTTACCTGGCCGAATGAGCAGTTCTTC
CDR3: CASSSLTWPNEQFF

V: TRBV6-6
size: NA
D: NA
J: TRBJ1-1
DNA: TGTGCCAGCAGTCCCGATGGGGGTGAGGGGTCTGAAGCTTTCTTT
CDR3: CASSPDGGEGSEAFF

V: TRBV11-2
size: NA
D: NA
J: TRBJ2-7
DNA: TGTGCCAGCAGCTTAGGACAGAGCTACGAGCAGTACTTC
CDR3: CASSLGQSYEQYF

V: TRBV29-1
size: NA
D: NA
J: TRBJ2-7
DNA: TGCAGCGTTGAAACTGTCGCCTACGAGCAGTACTTC
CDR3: CSVETVAYEQYF

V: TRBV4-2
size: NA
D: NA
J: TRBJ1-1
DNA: TGTGCCAGCAGCCAAGCAGTTCGTGAGGTAGGGGTTGGCACTGAAGCTTTCTTT
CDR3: CASSQAVREVGVGTEAFF

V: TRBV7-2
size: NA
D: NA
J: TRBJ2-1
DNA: TGTGCCAGCAGCGCTCTCTGGGGGGGGCCCGAGCAGTTCTTC
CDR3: CASSALWGGPEQFF

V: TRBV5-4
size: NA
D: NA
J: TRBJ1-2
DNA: TGTGCCAGCAGCTTGGAGTTGGCACTGGATTCTGGCTACACCTTC
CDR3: CASSLELALDSGYTF

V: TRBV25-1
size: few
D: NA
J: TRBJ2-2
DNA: TGTGCCAGCAGGGTCCCGAACACCGGGGAGCTGTTTTTT
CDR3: CASRVPNTGELFF

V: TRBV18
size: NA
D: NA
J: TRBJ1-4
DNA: TGTGCCAGCTCACCATGGGCTAACGCTCAGGGTAATGAAAAACTGTTTTTT
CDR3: CASSPWANAQGNEKLFF